The T cell receptor (beta chain) under discussion was sequenced for a study of T cell responses to AZD1222 COVID-19 vaccine. The study's findings and limits: At study baseline, merely six AZD1222 recipients were seropositive. Targets within unmutated variant regions were reportedly found for nearly half of spike-specific TCRs.

CDR3 length: 14 residues. The V and J ends lost 5 bases and 1 base respectively, with 11 bases between them. Germline V CDR1 and CDR2: MNHEY, SMNVEV (reference sequence). Libraries were prepared by immunoSEQ multiplex PCR; TCRdb keeps only in-frame clonotypes and omits some of them. This table holds 100,000 to 150,000 clones, around nine tenths found once. As for this clone: Its antigen remains unidentified.

The receptor was isolated from an adult in good health. The source was peripheral blood, collected on day 0 of AZD1222 vaccination. The rearrangement links TRBV27 to TRBJ1-1, with D tentatively TRBD1 (5 bases). The CDR3 region is CASSVNQGNTEAFF. CDR3 DNA: TGTGCCAGCAGTGTTAATCAGGGGAACACTGAAGCTTTCTTT.